This T cell receptor (beta chain) originates from a study of blood T cell repertoires in COVID-19. The germline V gene has CDR1 SGHAT and CDR2 FQDESV (reference sequence). The CDR3 has 16 amino acids. V was clipped by 5 bases and J by 6 bases; unmatched bases: 15. The table came from immunoSEQ multiplex PCR; TCRdb's copy has only in-frame clones and leaves some out. The sample holds roughly 450,000 clones, less than 95% seen once. In assigning cohorts, the study relied on participant-reported clinical history. J is TRBJ2-7 and V is TRBV11-1; 8 positions match TRBD2. The sequenced sample was PBMCs or T cells enriched from blood (not recorded which). The TCR originated in a man between 18 and 35 years old who had recovered from COVID-19. The chain's CDR3 is CASSDSGTAAMGEQYF. The CDR3 DNA sequence: TGTGCCAGCAGCGATAGCGGGACGGCGGCTATGGGCGAGCAGTACTTC.